These 5 T cell receptor beta chains were sequenced from one sample in a study of cytomegalovirus exposure and HLA in healthy donors. The study ran its PCR with 60 Vbeta and 13 Jbeta primers. The data were produced by immunoSEQ multiplex PCR, yet TCRdb's version contains in-frame clones alone and is incomplete. The table has more than 95,000 clones, almost 80% seen once. The source material was PBMCs. The source is a man aged 60 to 69 in good health and CMV-seropositive.

The chain is built from TRBV10-3 and TRBJ2-5, with 8 nucleotides matching TRBD2. The closer fit of TRBJ2-7 to the DNA end suggests the J call may be wrong. Looked up from germline, CDR1 is ENHRY and CDR2 is SYGVKD. CDR3 length equals 15 residues. The CDR3 region has the DNA TGTGCCATCACTGCGACTAGCGCAAGCTCCTACGAGCAGTACTTC. Its protein product is CAITATSASSYEQYF.

J is TRBJ2-2 and V is TRBV18; 13 nucleotides match TRBD2. Trimming removed 3 bases from V and 7 bases from J; junction bases left unmatched: 2. The CDR3 sequence is 15 residues long. CDR1 is KGHSH and CDR2 is LQKENI in the germline V gene. CDR3 nucleotides: TGTGCCAGCTCACCGGGACTAGCGGGGAACGGGGAGCTGTTTTTT. This sequence encodes CASSPGLAGNGELFF. The entire variable domain, with the rest obtained from reference TRBV18 and TRBJ2-2, is as follows: NAGVMQNPRHLVRRRGQEARLRCSPMKGHSHVYWYRQLPEEGLKFMVYLQKENIIDESGMPKERFSAEFPKEGPSILRIQQVVRGDSAAYFCASSPGLAGNGELFFGEGSRLTVL.

This clone has a handful of counts. The V and J genes are TRBV5-1 and TRBJ2-5, with 7 bases lining up with TRBD1. Germline values: CDR1 SGHRS, CDR2 YFSETQ. The CDR3 loop spans 14 amino acids. Germline trimming cut 0 bases from V and 2 bases from J; bases unmatched to any gene: 1. CDR3 sequence (DNA): TGCGCCAGCAGCTTGGGACAGGGACAAGAGACCCAGTACTTC. Protein sequence: CASSLGQGQETQYF.

The V gene is TRBV6-1, the J gene TRBJ1-1; 7 bases line up with TRBD1. This CDR3 has 14 residues. The junction had 10 bases not matched to a gene; V was cut back by 6 bases and J by 6 bases. Germline CDR1 and CDR2: MNHNS and SASEGT. The CDR3 reads CASRPRQGGAEAFF. Written as DNA, the CDR3 is TGTGCCAGCAGACCCAGACAGGGTGGGGCTGAAGCTTTCTTT.

Remarks on this clone: At one end, the junction sequence differs from germline, possibly due to a read error. The chain combines TRBV19 with TRBJ2-2; D is perhaps TRBD2 (5 bases). There are 13 residues in the CDR3. Germline V CDR1 and CDR2: LNHDA, SQIVND (reference sequence). This chain's CDR3 is CASSQDSPGELLF. The CDR3 DNA reads TGTGCCAGTAGCCAGGACTCACCCGGGGAGCTGCTTTTT.